Presented here are 25 T cell receptor beta chains from one specimen sequenced in a study of human versus mouse CDR3 diversity and MHC coevolution. Generated by immunoSEQ multiplex PCR, the TCRdb table keeps only in-frame clones and is missing some. The sample contains about 77,000 clones, 92% of which appear only once. Sequenced: naive CD4+ T cells from blood. Stated subset: CD45RO-negative CD62L-positive naive CD4 T cells. Receptors were obtained from a person aged 30-70 years in good health.

This chain uses TRBV6-5 with TRBJ2-7; 7 positions match TRBD1. CDR1 is MNHEY, CDR2 SVGAGI, per germline. The CDR3 totals 15 residues. V shed 5 bases, J shed 1 base, and the junction held 8 bases outside the gene matches. CDR3 coding DNA: TGTGCCAGCAGTGGACGGACAGGACCATCCTACGAGCAGTACTTC. Translating gives CASSGRTGPSYEQYF.

The chain recombines TRBV6-4 with TRBJ2-6; perhaps TRBD1 as D (5 bases). The ends were cut back, 2 bases at V and 0 bases at J, with 17 bases in the middle. This CDR3 has 19 residues. Germline loops: CDR1 MRHNA, CDR2 SNTAGT. As DNA, the CDR3 is TGTGCCAGCAGTGACCCTACAGGTGCTATTTTCTCTGGGGCCAACGTCCTGACTTTC. This sequence encodes CASSDPTGAIFSGANVLTF.

The V gene is TRBV19, the J gene TRBJ2-3; the match to TRBD2 covers 7 bases. This CDR3 comprises 16 residues. The germline CDR1 and CDR2 sequences are LNHDA and SQIVND (reference sequence). V lost 5 bases to trimming and J lost 4 bases; unmatched junction nucleotides: 12. The CDR3 DNA sequence: TGTGCCAGTAGTTGGAGTGGCGGGAGCGGCGCAGATACGCAGTATTTT. This codes for CASSWSGGSGADTQYF.

The V gene is TRBV7-9, the J gene TRBJ2-3; 9 bases match TRBD2. The V gene end was trimmed by 1 base and the J gene end by 11 bases; junction bases not matched to a gene: 13. This CDR3 has 16 amino acids. CDR1 SEHNR and CDR2 FQNEAQ come from the germline V gene (reference sequence). This CDR3 reads CASSLEALAGTRGQYF. For the CDR3, the DNA is TGTGCCAGCAGCTTAGAGGCGCTAGCGGGAACTAGAGGGCAGTATTTT.

This chain's CDR3 is CASSGFQPQHF. The CDR3 bases are TGTGCCAGCTCGGGGTTCCAGCCCCAGCATTTT. The rearrangement uses TRBV6-6 and TRBJ1-5; D uncertain. The CDR3 sequence is 11 residues long. Germline V lookup: CDR1 MNHNY, CDR2 SVGAGI (reference sequence). The germline V and J ends were trimmed by 8 bases and 7 bases, with 9 bases remaining between them.

This clone was detected only once. The chain carries TRBV6-5 and TRBJ1-1; 10 nucleotides line up with TRBD1. This CDR3 is 15 amino acids long. The germline CDR1 and CDR2 sequences are MNHEY and SVGAGI. Trimming at V came to 7 bases and at J to 1 base, leaving 6 bases not matched to a gene. The CDR3 sequence is CASIFRTGGNTEAFF. Here the CDR3 DNA reads TGTGCCAGCATCTTTCGGACAGGGGGGAACACTGAAGCTTTCTTT.

For the CDR3, the DNA is TGTGCCTGGAGCTGGACGGGGAAGGAACCCCAGCATTTT. The encoded protein is CAWSWTGKEPQHF. The V call is TRBV30, the J call TRBJ1-5; D call uncertain. Germline V gives CDR1 GTSNPN, CDR2 SVGIG (reference sequence). The V end lost 3 bases, the J end lost 10 bases, and 16 bases lay between the germline ends. The CDR3 runs to 13 residues.

Only one count was recorded for this clone. The chain recombines TRBV19 with TRBJ1-1; the D is unclear. The germline V gene has CDR1 LNHDA and CDR2 SQIVND (reference sequence). This CDR3 comprises 14 residues. Trimming cost V 4 bases and J 0 bases, with 9 bases left between them. The CDR3 nucleotides are TGTGCCAGTAGTAGTTTGAGCTTGAACACTGAAGCTTTCTTT. Amino acid sequence: CASSSLSLNTEAFF.

Worth noting for this clone: The junction and the germline gene differ at one end; a read error may be behind it. The sample holds other DNA sequences that translate to the same CDR3. The chain uses TRBV5-1 and TRBJ1-4, with D perhaps TRBD1 (5 bases). This CDR3 contains 15 residues. CDR1 is SGHRS and CDR2 is YFSETQ in the germline V gene. The CDR3: CASSSAGTVNEKLFF. The CDR3 nucleotides read TGCGCCAGCAGCTCTGCGGGGACGGTTAATGAAAAACTATTTTTT. The full variable domain, in which reference TRBV5-1 and TRBJ1-4 provide the parts outside the CDR3, is KAGVTQTPRYLIKTRGQQVTLSCSPISGHRSVSWYQQTPGQGLQFLFEYFSETQRNKGNFPGRFSGRQFSNSRSEMNVSTLELGDSALYLCASSSAGTVNEKLFFGSGTQLSVL.

The CDR3, as DNA: TGTGCCAGCAGCCAATCTAGGCGGGTAGATACGCAGTATTTT. Translated, it gives CASSQSRRVDTQYF. The rearrangement links TRBV4-2 to TRBJ2-3; a possible D gene is TRBD2 (5 bases). Trimming pared 2 bases from V and 5 bases from J, leaving 11 bases between. Germline CDR1 is LGHNA and CDR2 is YNFKEQ. The CDR3 totals 14 residues.

This chain joins TRBV4-1 and TRBJ2-1, with TRBD2 identical over 10 bases. Germline CDR1 and CDR2: MGHRA and YSYEKL. CDR3 size: 15 residues. Losses at the gene ends were 3 bases for V and 6 bases for J; bases not matched to a gene: 5. Here the CDR3 DNA reads TGCGCCAGCAGCCATATAGCGGGAGGCTCCAATGAGCAGTTCTTC. The encoded protein is CASSHIAGGSNEQFF.

The V and J genes are TRBV9 and TRBJ1-5; possibly TRBD1 for D (6 bases). The CDR3 runs 15 residues. Per the germline V gene, CDR1 is SGDLS and CDR2 is YYNGEE. V was shortened by 0 bases and J by 5 bases, with 12 bases between the two germline ends. CDR3 sequence: CASSVDAGDDQPQHF. CDR3 DNA sequence: TGTGCCAGCAGCGTAGATGCAGGGGATGATCAGCCCCAGCATTTT.

For the CDR3, the DNA is TGTGCCAGCAGGGGGGGACTGGGCGAGCAGTACTTC. Translated: CASRGGLGEQYF. This chain joins TRBV28 and TRBJ2-7, with a possible D match to TRBD2 (6 bases). Trimming removed 6 bases at V and 6 bases at J, with 12 bases between. This CDR3 spans 12 amino acids. Germline V gene data show CDR1 as MDHEN and CDR2 as SYDVKM.

This chain uses TRBV7-3 with TRBJ2-2; D perhaps matches TRBD1 (5 bases). Germline CDR1 and CDR2: SGHTA and FQGTGA. The V gene lost 7 bases and the J gene lost 2 bases, with 14 bases spanning the gap. The CDR3 is 15 amino acids. In DNA, the CDR3 is TGTGCCAGCAACCAGGGTACCCCAAACACCGGGGAGCTGTTTTTT. Its translation is CASNQGTPNTGELFF.

V is TRBV6-1 and J is TRBJ1-5; tentative D call: TRBD1 (6 bases). V shed 2 bases and J shed 1 base, with 18 bases lying between them. This CDR3 is built from 18 residues. Germline assignment: CDR1 MNHNS and CDR2 SASEGT. CDR3 in DNA: TGTGCCAGCAGTGAATTCGTACAGGGAAGTGGGAGCAATCAGCCCCAGCATTTT. Translated, it gives CASSEFVQGSGSNQPQHF.

The chain recombines TRBV6-5 with TRBJ1-1; weak D call: TRBD1 (6 bases). The CDR3 is made up of 13 amino acids. The V gene's germline CDR1 is MNHEY and CDR2 SVGAGI. V lost 7 bases and J lost 3, with 12 bases in between. Here the CDR3 DNA reads TGTGCCAGCACCCGAACAGGGTACACTGAAGCTTTCTTT. Translating it yields CASTRTGYTEAFF.

This chain uses TRBV7-6 with TRBJ2-1; 7 bases align to TRBD2. The CDR3 is 16 residues long. The germline V gene encodes CDR1 SGHVS and CDR2 FNYEAQ. V lost 1 base, J lost 2 bases, and 5 bases stayed unmatched. CDR3 amino acids: CASSLVGLSTYNEQFF. CDR3 DNA: TGTGCCAGCAGCTTAGTGGGACTATCTACCTACAATGAGCAGTTCTTC.

This clone was detected only once. This chain links TRBV27 with TRBJ2-1, with D perhaps TRBD1 (6 bases). V lost 8 bases, J lost 3 bases, and 17 bases lay in between. CDR3 length: 15 residues. Germline V gives CDR1 MNHEY, CDR2 SMNVEV (reference sequence). The CDR3 sequence is CASGLAPGVYNEQFF. CDR3 sequence (DNA): TGTGCCAGCGGTCTTGCTCCAGGGGTCTACAATGAGCAGTTCTTC.

V usage is TRBV5-1 and J usage is TRBJ1-1; D call uncertain. This CDR3 spans 15 amino acids. Germline V gene lookup returns CDR1 SGHRS and CDR2 YFSETQ. Trimming stripped 1 base from V and 3 bases from J, with 13 bases between. The CDR3 is CASSLRRAVDTEAFF. The CDR3, as DNA: TGCGCCAGCAGCTTGAGACGCGCGGTTGACACTGAAGCTTTCTTT.

In its sample, this clone was seen once. The rearrangement links TRBV11-2 to TRBJ2-7; TRBD2 might be the D (6 bases). The germline CDR1 and CDR2 sequences are SGHAT and FQNNGV. The V end was cut by 6 bases, the J end by 3 bases, with 12 bases between. The CDR3 sequence is 13 residues long. In DNA, the CDR3 is TGTGCCAGCAGACCGATCGGGGGCTACGAGCAGTACTTC. It translates to CASRPIGGYEQYF. The whole variable domain, filled in from reference TRBV11-2 and TRBJ2-7, reads EAGVAQSPRYKIIEKRQSVAFWCNPISGHATLYWYQQILGQGPKLLIQFQNNGVVDDSQLPKDRFSAERLKGVDSTLKIQPAKLEDSAVYLCASRPIGGYEQYFGPGTRLTVT.

This chain joins TRBV6-5 and TRBJ2-1; D gene uncertain. Trimming took off 2 bases at V and 6 bases at J, with 2 bases between the two ends. From germline, CDR1 is MNHEY and CDR2 SVGAGI. The CDR3 spans 11 residues. The CDR3 sequence is CASSYLNEQFF. The CDR3 DNA is TGTGCCAGCAGTTACCTCAATGAGCAGTTCTTC.

The chain uses TRBV7-9 and TRBJ1-2; 9 positions match TRBD1. Germline V lookup: CDR1 SEHNR, CDR2 FQNEAQ (reference sequence). The V and J ends lost 4 bases and 3 bases, in that order; junction bases with no gene match: 3. The CDR3 totals 14 residues. The CDR3 loop reads CASSSTGGDYGYTF. The CDR3 DNA reads TGTGCCAGCAGCTCTACAGGGGGCGACTATGGCTACACCTTC.

This clone was seen once. V gene TRBV6-5 combines with J gene TRBJ1-3, with D possibly being TRBD1 (5 bases). CDR3 length: 14 amino acids. The V end was cut by 5 bases, the J end by 0 bases, with 8 bases between. Germline V gene sequence: CDR1 MNHEY, CDR2 SVGAGI. CDR3 protein: CASSQGLSGNTIYF. CDR3 coding DNA: TGTGCCAGCAGTCAGGGCCTCTCTGGAAACACCATATATTTT.

The chain joins TRBV10-3 to TRBJ2-5; possibly TRBD2 for D (5 bases). Germline assignment: CDR1 ENHRY and CDR2 SYGVKD. V gave up 0 bases and J gave up 1 base, with 21 bases separating them. The CDR3 spans 19 residues. CDR3 in DNA: TGTGCCATCAGTGAGTCGACGGGGTTGGTGGTTCTTGGCCAAGAGACCCAGTACTTC. Translated, it gives CAISESTGLVVLGQETQYF.

CDR3 region: CASSFTAGGLGTGELFF. The DNA of the CDR3 is TGTGCCAGCAGCTTTACTGCGGGAGGGCTCGGCACCGGGGAGCTGTTTTTT. The V call is TRBV7-6, the J call TRBJ2-2, with 9 nucleotides matching TRBD2. Germline values: CDR1 SGHVS, CDR2 FNYEAQ. This CDR3 region has 17 residues. J gave up 4 bases and V 3 bases, and 9 bases lay outside the gene matches. The entire variable domain, with the rest obtained from reference TRBV7-6 and TRBJ2-2, is as follows: GAGVSQSPRYKVTKRGQDVALRCDPISGHVSLYWYRQALGQGPEFLTYFNYEAQQDKSGLPNDRFSAERPEGSISTLTIQRTEQRDSAMYRCASSFTAGGLGTGELFFGEGSRLTVL.